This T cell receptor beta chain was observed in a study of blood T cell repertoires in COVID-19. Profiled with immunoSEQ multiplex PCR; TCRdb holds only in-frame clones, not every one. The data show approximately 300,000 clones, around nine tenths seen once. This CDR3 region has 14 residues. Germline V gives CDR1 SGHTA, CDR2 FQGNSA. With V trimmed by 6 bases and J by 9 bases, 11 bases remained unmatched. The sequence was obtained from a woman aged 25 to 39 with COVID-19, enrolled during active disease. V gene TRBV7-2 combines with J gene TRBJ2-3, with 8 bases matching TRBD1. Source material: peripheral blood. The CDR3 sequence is CASSINTGTGTQYF. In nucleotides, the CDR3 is TGTGCCAGCAGTATAAATACCGGGACAGGCACGCAGTATTTT.